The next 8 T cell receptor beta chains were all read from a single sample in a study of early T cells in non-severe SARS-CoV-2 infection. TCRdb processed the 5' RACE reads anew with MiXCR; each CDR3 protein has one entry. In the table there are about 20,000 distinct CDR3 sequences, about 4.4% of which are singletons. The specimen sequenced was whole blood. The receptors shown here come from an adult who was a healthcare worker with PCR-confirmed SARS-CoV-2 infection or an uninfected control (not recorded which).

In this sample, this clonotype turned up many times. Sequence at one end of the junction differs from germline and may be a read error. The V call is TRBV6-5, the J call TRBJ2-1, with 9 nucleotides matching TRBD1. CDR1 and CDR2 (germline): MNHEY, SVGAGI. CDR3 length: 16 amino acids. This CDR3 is CASNSIGDRAEDRLIF. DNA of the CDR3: TGTGCCAGCAACTCTATCGGGGACAGGGCCGAAGACCGCCTCATCTTC.

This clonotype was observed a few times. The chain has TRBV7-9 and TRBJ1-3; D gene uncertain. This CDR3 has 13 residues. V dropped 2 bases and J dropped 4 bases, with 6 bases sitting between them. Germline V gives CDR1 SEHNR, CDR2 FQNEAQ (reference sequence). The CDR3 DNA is TGTGCCAGCAGCTTACAGGAAGGAAACACCATATATTTT. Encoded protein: CASSLQEGNTIYF.

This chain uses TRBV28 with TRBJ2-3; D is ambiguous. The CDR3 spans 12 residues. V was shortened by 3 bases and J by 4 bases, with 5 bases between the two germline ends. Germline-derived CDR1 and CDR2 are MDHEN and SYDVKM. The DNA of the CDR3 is TGTGCCAGCAGTTTCCGGCCAGATACGCAGTATTTT. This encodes CASSFRPDTQYF.

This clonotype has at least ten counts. CDR3 region: CATGRGPHQETQYF. The CDR3 DNA sequence: TGTGCCACCGGACGCGGCCCCCACCAAGAGACCCAGTACTTC. The chain combines TRBV7-8 with TRBJ2-5; D is uncertain. CDR3 length: 14 amino acids. The germline V gene encodes CDR1 SGHVS and CDR2 FQNEAQ. V lost 10 bases, J lost 0 bases, and 15 bases lay in between.

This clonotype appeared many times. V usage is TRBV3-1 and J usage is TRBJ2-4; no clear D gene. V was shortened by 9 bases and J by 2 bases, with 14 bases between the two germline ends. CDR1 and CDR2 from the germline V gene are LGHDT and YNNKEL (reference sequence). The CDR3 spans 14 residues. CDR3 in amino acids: CASTASRTKNIQYF. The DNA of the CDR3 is TGTGCCAGTACCGCAAGCAGAACCAAAAACATTCAGTACTTC. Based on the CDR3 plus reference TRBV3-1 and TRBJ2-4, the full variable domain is DTAVSQTPKYLVTQMGNDKSIKCEQNLGHDTMYWYKQDSKKFLKIMFSYNNKELIINETVPNRFSPKSPDKAHLNLHINSLELGDSAVYFCASTASRTKNIQYFGAGTRLSVL.

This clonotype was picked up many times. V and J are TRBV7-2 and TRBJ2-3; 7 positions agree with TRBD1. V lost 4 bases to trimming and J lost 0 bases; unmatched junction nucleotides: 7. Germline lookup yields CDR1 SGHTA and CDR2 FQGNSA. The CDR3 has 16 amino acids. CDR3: CASSYAGTASTDTQYF. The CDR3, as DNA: TGTGCCAGCAGCTACGCCGGGACAGCTAGCACAGATACGCAGTATTTT. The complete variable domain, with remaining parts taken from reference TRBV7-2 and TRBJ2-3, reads GAGVSQSPSNKVTEKGKDVELRCDPISGHTALYWYRQSLGQGLEFLIYFQGNSAPDKSGLPSDRFSAERTGGSVSTLTIQRTQQEDSAVYLCASSYAGTASTDTQYFGPGTRLTVL.

The CDR3 here is CASSLLGASGGRDTGELFF. In nucleotides, the CDR3 is TGCGCCAGCAGCCTCCTAGGGGCTAGCGGGGGGCGAGACACCGGGGAGCTGTTTTTT. This chain uses TRBV4-3 with TRBJ2-2; TRBD2 agrees at 11 bases. The germline CDR1 and CDR2 sequences are LGHNA and YSLEER. Trimming removed 4 bases from V and 3 bases from J; junction bases left unmatched: 13. The CDR3 is made up of 19 amino acids.

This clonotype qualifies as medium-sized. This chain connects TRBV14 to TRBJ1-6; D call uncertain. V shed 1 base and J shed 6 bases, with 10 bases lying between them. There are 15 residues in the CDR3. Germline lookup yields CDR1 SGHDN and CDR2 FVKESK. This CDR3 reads CASSQVGNANSPLHF. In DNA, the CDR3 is TGTGCCAGCAGCCAAGTAGGGAATGCTAATTCACCCCTCCACTTT.